This T cell receptor (beta chain) came from a study of T cells in Graves' hyperthyroidism and ophthalmopathy. General study results and limits: Ophthalmopathy and stable hyperthyroidism were separated by a 13 V-J model.

TCR beta CDR3 regions were amplified from RNA transcripts. The HTBI primer set drove a first-round RT-PCR of the TCR CDR3. In TCRdb, the multiplex PCR reads were re-called with MiXCR into one record per CDR3 protein. In the table there are about 600,000 distinct CDR3 sequences, about a sixth of which are singletons. Uncontrolled infection, other autoimmune disease, pregnancy and lactation each barred patients from inclusion. Turning to this clonotype: Its target is unknown.

CDR1 and CDR2 from the germline V gene are KGHDR and SFDVKD. The CDR3 is 11 residues long. The V and J ends lost 5 bases and 6 bases respectively, with 5 bases between them. What was sequenced was blood. The clonotype originates from a woman aged 40-49 years with Graves' ophthalmopathy. This sequence joins TRBV24-1 and TRBJ2-3, with unresolved D. The CDR3 loop is CATSGGDTQYF. DNA of the CDR3: TGTGCCACCAGTGGTGGGGATACGCAGTATTTT.